The present T cell receptor (beta chain) was sequenced within a study of CD8 T cells in ankylosing spondylitis. Each CDR3 protein gets one entry after TCRdb re-called the 5' RACE reads with MiXCR. The sample has some 840,000 distinct CDR3 sequences; around 11% are singletons. The study's findings and limits: In ankylosing spondylitis blood, a motif of roughly eight highly homologous TCR beta variants appeared characteristic.

This clonotype showed up just a few times. Its specificity is not known. A clone one base away is much larger, so this may be a read error. The TCR sequence derives from a male donor with ankylosing spondylitis. Material: blood, either unsorted or a sorted T cell fraction (not recorded which).

The DNA for the CDR3 is TGTGCCAGCAGATTAAATGAAAAACTGTTTTTT. Its protein is CASRLNEKLFF. The chain has TRBV6-5 and TRBJ1-4; no reliable D call. Germline values: CDR1 MNHEY, CDR2 SVGAGI. V gave up 6 bases and J gave up 5 bases, with 4 bases separating them. The CDR3 sequence is 11 residues long.